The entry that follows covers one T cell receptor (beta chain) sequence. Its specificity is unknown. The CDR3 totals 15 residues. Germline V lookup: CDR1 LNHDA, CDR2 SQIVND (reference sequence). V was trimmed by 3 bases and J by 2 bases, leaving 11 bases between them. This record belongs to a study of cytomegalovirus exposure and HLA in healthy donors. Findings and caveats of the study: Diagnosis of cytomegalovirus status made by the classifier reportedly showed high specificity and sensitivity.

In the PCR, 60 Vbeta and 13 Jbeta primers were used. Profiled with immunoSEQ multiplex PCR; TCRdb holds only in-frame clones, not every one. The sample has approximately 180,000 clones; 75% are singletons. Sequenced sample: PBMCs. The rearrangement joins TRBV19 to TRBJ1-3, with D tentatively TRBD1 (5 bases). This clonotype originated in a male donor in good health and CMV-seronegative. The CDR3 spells CASSIVGGTGNTIYF. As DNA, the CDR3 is TGTGCCAGTAGTATCGTCGGGGGGACTGGAAACACCATATATTTT.